The TCR beta chain under discussion was sequenced for a study of T-cell memory formation after mild COVID-19. As for the study in general: The study found TCR clusters largely donor specific. General observations from the study: CD4/CD8 balance characterized clones contracting day 15 to 85, and CD4+ skew characterized later expanders.

5'RACE, which relied on constant-segment primers, yielded TCR alpha and TCR beta cDNA libraries carrying sample barcodes and UMIs. TCRdb called the 5' RACE reads again in MiXCR, with one record for every CDR3 protein. Of about 360,000 distinct CDR3 sequences in the sample, approximately 15% were seen once. This clonotype was detected many times. The antigen is not known. This clonotype was obtained from a man younger than 30 who had mild COVID-19 (a few samples of this study predate the infection). Cell type and time point are not known. The sample taken for sequencing was PBMCs or a T cell subset sorted from them (not recorded which).

DNA of the CDR3: TGTGCCGGTGCGGAGGGGAACACAGATACGCAGTATTTT. Its protein is CAGAEGNTDTQYF. The chain employs TRBV11-2 and TRBJ2-3; D may be TRBD2 (6 bases). The CDR3 spans 13 residues. Germline CDR1 SGHAT, CDR2 FQNNGV. With 11 bases removed from V and 2 bases from J, the gap between germline ends came to 14 bases.